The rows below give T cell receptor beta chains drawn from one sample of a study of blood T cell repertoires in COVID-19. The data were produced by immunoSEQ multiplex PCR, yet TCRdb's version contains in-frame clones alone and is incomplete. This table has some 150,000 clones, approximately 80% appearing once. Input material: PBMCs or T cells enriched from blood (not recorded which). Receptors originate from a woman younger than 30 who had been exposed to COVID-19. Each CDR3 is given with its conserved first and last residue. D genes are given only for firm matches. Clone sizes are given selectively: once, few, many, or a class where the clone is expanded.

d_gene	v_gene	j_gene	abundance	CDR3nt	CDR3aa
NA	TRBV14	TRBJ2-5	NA	TGTGCCAGCAGCCCCGGGACTTTTCAAGAGACCCAGTACTTC	CASSPGTFQETQYF
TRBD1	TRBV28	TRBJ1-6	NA	TGTGCCAGCAGATCCCCGACAGGGGATAATTCACCCCTCCACTTT	CASRSPTGDNSPLHF
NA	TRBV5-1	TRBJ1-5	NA	TGCGCCAGCAGGAGGGCATACAATCAGCCCCAGCATTTT	CASRRAYNQPQHF
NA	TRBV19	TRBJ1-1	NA	TGTGCCAGTAGCGTAAATACAGGTGAAGCTTTCTTT	CASSVNTGEAFF
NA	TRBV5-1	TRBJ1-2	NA	TGCGCCAGCAGCTTGGCCGGTCCTGGGCGCAATGGCTACACCTTC	CASSLAGPGRNGYTF
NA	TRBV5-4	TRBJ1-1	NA	TGTGCCAGCAGCTTTTGGGGCGGCACTGAAGCTTTCTTT	CASSFWGGTEAFF
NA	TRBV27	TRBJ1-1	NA	TGTGCCAGCAGTCTCCGCCAGGGATTTAACACTGAAGCTTTCTTT	CASSLRQGFNTEAFF
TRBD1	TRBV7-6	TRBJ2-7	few	TGTGCCAGCAGCTTAGAACCGGGACAGGGGTCCTACGAGCAGTACTTC	CASSLEPGQGSYEQYF
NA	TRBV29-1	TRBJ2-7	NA	TGCAGCGTTGAACGTTCCCCCGGGGACGAGCAGTACTTC	CSVERSPGDEQYF
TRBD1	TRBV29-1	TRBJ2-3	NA	TGCAGCGCCCTGGGACAGGGTACAGATACGCAGTATTTT	CSALGQGTDTQYF
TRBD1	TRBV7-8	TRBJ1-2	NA	TGTGCCAGCAGCTTTGCTAGGACAGGGGAAGCTAACTATGGCTACACCTTC	CASSFARTGEANYGYTF
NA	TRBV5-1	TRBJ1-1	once	TGCGCCAGCAGCTTGCAGTCGCAGTCGAACACTGAAGCTTTCTTT	CASSLQSQSNTEAFF
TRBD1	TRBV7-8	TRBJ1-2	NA	TGTGCCAGCAGCTTAGCTGGGACAGGCCCGCTAGGCTACACCTTC	CASSLAGTGPLGYTF
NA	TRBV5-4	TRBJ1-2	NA	TGTGCCAGCAGCGACAAAAACTATGGCTACACCTTC	CASSDKNYGYTF
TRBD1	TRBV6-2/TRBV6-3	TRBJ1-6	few	TGTGCCAGCAGTTACTCGGCGGGGGACAGGGATAATTCACCCCTCCACTTT	CASSYSAGDRDNSPLHF
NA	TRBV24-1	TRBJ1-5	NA	TGTGCCACCGCCGCGTCTAGCAATCAGCCCCAGCATTTT	CATAASSNQPQHF
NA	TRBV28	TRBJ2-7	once	TGTGCCAGCAGCTACCGCTCCCTCTACGAGCAGTACTTC	CASSYRSLYEQYF
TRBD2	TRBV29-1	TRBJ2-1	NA	TGCAGCGTTGAACCGGCGGGAGGGCCCTACAATGAGCAGTTCTTC	CSVEPAGGPYNEQFF
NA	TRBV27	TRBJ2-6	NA	TGTGCCAGCTCGGGGGAAGCAGGGGCCAACGTCCTGACTTTC	CASSGEAGANVLTF
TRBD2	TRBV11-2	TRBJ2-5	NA	TGTGCCAGCAGCCTCAGACTAGCGGGAGCACAAGAGACCCAGTACTTC	CASSLRLAGAQETQYF
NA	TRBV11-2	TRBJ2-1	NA	TGTGCCAGCAGCTTACCGGGGACTTCCTACAATGAGCAGTTCTTC	CASSLPGTSYNEQFF
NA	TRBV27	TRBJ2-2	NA	TGTGCCAGCAGTTTAGTCGCCAGAGGCACCGGGGAGCTGTTTTTT	CASSLVARGTGELFF
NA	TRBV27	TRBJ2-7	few	TGTGCCAGCAGCTACCAACAGGTGAGCACCTACGAGCAGTACTTC	CASSYQQVSTYEQYF
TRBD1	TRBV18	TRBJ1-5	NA	TGTGCCAGCTCACCTGACAGGGATCAGCCCCAGCATTTT	CASSPDRDQPQHF
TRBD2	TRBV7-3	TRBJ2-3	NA	TGTGCCAGCAGCCCTTTTAGCGGGGTAGCTTGGATAGATACGCAGTATTTT	CASSPFSGVAWIDTQYF
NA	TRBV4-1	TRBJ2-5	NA	TGCGCCAGCAGCCCGACACTAGTCCAAGAGACCCAGTACTTC	CASSPTLVQETQYF
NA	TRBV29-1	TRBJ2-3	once	TGCAGCGTTGTTTCCCAGGTGACAGATACGCAGTATTTT	CSVVSQVTDTQYF
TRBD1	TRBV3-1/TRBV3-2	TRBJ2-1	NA	TGTGCCAGCAGCAACCCCGGGACAGGGGTCAATGAGCAGTTCTTC	CASSNPGTGVNEQFF
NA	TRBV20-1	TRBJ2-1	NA	TGCAGTGCAGAGGACAGGCGGGGGCAGTTCTTC	CSAEDRRGQFF
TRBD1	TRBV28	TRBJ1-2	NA	TGTGCCAGCAGTTTGTTAGTCGGACAGGGAGGTGGGAGCTACACCTTC	CASSLLVGQGGGSYTF
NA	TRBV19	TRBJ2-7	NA	TGTGCCAGTATCCCGGGGATCGGCGAGCAGTACTTC	CASIPGIGEQYF
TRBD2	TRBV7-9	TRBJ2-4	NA	TGTGCCAGCAGCCCCCGACTAGCGGGAGAAGCCAAAAACATTCAGTACTTC	CASSPRLAGEAKNIQYF
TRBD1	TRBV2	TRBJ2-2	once	TGTGCCAGCAGTCCAAAGGGGGGACAGGGGACCACCGGGGAGCTGTTTTTT	CASSPKGGQGTTGELFF
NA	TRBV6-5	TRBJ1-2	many	TGTGCCAGCACCCCGGGCACAGGCTATGGCTACACCTTC	CASTPGTGYGYTF
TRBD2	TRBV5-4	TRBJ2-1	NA	TGTGCCAGCAGCTTGGTTGGGTCTAGCGGAAATGAGCAGTTCTTC	CASSLVGSSGNEQFF
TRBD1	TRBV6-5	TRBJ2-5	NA	TGTGCCAGCAGTTACTCCGGCGCACAGGGGGGAGAGACCCAGTACTTC	CASSYSGAQGGETQYF
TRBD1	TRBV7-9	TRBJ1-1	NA	TGTGCCAGCAGATCTAGGGACAGAATGAACACTGAAGCTTTCTTT	CASRSRDRMNTEAFF
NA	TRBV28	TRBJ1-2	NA	TGTGCCAGCAGTTTTAATGGGGCCTTGGGCTTATATGGCTACACCTTC	CASSFNGALGLYGYTF
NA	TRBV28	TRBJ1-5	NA	TGTGCCAGCAGTTTATCCGGGAGCTTCAATCAGCCCCAGCATTTT	CASSLSGSFNQPQHF
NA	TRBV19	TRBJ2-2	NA	TGTGCCAGTACCACAGCTGGGGAGCTGTTTTTT	CASTTAGELFF
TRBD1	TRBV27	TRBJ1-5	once	TGTGCCAGCAAACTCACCGGGACAGGCCTCACGCCCCAGCATTTT	CASKLTGTGLTPQHF
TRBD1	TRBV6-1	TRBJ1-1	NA	TGTGCCAGCAGTGACCCCGGGACAGCCAGGGGAACTGAAGCTTTCTTT	CASSDPGTARGTEAFF
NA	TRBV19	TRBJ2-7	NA	TGTGCCAGTAGGACATTGATCCTCTACGAGCAGTACTTC	CASRTLILYEQYF
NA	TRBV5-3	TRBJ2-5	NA	TGTGCCAGAAGCTCTATAGCGGAAGAGACCCAGTACTTC	CARSSIAEETQYF
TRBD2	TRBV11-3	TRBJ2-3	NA	TGTGCCAGCAGCTTACTAGCGGGAGGGAGCACAGATACGCAGTATTTT	CASSLLAGGSTDTQYF
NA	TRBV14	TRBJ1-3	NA	TGTGCCAGCAGTTTACAGGCTATCTCTGGAAACACCATATATTTT	CASSLQAISGNTIYF
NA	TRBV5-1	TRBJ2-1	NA	TGCGCCAGCAGAGGAGAAGTCCAAGAGTTCTTC	CASRGEVQEFF